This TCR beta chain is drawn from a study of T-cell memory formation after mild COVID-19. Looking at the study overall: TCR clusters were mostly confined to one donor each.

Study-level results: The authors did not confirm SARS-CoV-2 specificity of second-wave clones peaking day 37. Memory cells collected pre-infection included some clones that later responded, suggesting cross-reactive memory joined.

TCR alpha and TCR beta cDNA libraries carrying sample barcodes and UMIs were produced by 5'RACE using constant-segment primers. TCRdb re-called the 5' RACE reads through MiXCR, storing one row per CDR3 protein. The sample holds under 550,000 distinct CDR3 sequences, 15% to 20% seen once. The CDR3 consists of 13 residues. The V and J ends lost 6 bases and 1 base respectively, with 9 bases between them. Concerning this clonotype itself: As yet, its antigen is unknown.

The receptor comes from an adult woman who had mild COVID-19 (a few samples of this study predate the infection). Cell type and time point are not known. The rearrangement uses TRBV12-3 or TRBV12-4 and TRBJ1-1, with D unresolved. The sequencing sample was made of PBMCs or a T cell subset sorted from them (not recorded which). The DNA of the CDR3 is TGTGCCAGCAGCAACGGACGGAACACTGAAGCTTTCTTT. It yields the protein CASSNGRNTEAFF.